This TCR beta chain was captured by sequencing in a study of T and B cells in COVID-19 patients. Broader study findings: Early severe-case samples and blood from mildly ill patients during symptoms were in short supply.

Each TRB amplification used roughly 240-550 ng of genomic DNA from blood. TRB rearrangements were amplified by multiplex PCR with BIOMED2 TRB-A/B primers. MiXCR, applied by TCRdb to the multiplex PCR reads, yields one record per CDR3 protein. Of 7,000 to 8,000 distinct CDR3 sequences listed, around 28% are singletons. As regards this clonotype: No antigen is known for it.

This CDR3 contains 14 residues. Germline CDR1 and CDR2: MNHEY and SMNVEV (reference sequence). Trimming took 6 bases from V and 6 from J; bases not matched to a gene: 5. This sequence joins TRBV27 and TRBJ2-1; 10 bases align to TRBD1. The clonotype originates from a human donor with active COVID-19. Sequencing was done on a sample of blood. The CDR3 nucleotides are TGTGCCAGCAGGACAGGGGGCGCGGTCAATGAGCAGTTCTTC. It is translated as CASRTGGAVNEQFF.